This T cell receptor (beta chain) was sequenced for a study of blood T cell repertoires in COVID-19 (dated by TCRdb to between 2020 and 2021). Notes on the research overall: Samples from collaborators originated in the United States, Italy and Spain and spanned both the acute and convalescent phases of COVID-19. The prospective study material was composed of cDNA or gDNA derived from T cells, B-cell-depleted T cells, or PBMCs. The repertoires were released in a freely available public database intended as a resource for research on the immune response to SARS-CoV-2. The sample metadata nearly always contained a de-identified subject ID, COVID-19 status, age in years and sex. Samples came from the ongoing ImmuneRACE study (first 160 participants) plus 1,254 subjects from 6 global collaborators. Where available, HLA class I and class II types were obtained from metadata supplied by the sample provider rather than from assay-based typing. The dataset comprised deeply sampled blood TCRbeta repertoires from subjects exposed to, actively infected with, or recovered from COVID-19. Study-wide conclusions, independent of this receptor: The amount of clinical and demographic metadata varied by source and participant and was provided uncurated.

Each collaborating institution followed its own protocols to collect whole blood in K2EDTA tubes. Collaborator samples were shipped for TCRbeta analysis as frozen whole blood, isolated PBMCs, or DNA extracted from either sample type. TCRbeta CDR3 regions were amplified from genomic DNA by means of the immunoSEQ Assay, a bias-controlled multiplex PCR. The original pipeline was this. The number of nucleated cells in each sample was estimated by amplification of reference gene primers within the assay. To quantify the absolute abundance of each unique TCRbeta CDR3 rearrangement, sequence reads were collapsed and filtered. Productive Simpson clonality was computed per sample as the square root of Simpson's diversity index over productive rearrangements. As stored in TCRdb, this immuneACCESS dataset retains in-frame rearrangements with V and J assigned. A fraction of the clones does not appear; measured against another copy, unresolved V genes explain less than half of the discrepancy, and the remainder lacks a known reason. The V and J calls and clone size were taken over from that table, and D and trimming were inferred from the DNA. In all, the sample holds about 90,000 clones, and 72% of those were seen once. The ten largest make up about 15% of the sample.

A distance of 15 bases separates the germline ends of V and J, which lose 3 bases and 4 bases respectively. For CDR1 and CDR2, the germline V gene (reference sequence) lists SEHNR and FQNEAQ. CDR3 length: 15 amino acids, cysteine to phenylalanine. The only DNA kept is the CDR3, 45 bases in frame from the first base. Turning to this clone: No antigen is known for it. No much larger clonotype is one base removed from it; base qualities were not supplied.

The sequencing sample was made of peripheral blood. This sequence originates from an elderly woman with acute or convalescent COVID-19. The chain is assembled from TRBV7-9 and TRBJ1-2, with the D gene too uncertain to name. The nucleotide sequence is TGTGCCAGCAGCTTGCCGGAAGTGGAGGGCTATGGCTACACCTTC. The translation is CASSLPEVEGYGYTF.